One and the same sample provided the 27 T cell receptor beta chains below, sequenced in a study of CD8+CD57+ T cells in acquired aplastic anemia. CDR3 and TCR beta VDJ profiling relied on a genomic DNA template. One entry per CDR3 protein results from TCRdb running MiXCR on the reads. Of a few hundred thousand distinct CDR3 sequences listed, roughly 64% are singletons. The sequenced sample consisted of sorted CD4+, CD8+, or CD8+CD57+ T cells (not recorded which) from PBMCs. The source of these receptors is a human donor in good health, serving as a control.

This clonotype was found once. The chain's CDR3 is CASSLRPGQSGNEVLTF. For the CDR3, the DNA is TGTGCCAGCAGCTTAAGGCCGGGGCAATCCGGCAACGAGGTCCTGACTTTC. The chain uses TRBV7-9 and TRBJ2-6; D may be TRBD1 or TRBD2 (5 bases each). Germline V gene lookup returns CDR1 SEHNR and CDR2 FQNEAQ (reference sequence). This CDR3 comprises 17 residues. Trimming took off 2 bases at V and 13 bases at J, with 24 bases between the two ends.

As to this clonotype: Compared with germline, one end of the junction differs, possibly owing to a read error. The chain recombines TRBV19 with TRBJ1-1; a weak D match, TRBD1 (5 bases). Germline V CDR1 and CDR2: LNHDA, SQIVND (reference sequence). The CDR3 is made up of 14 amino acids. The CDR3 sequence: CASSTGQANNEHFF. In DNA, the CDR3 is TGTGCCAGTAGTACAGGACAAGCTAACAATGAACATTTCTTC.

The J gene is TRBJ2-3, the V gene TRBV18; tentative D call: TRBD2 (5 bases). Germline loops: CDR1 KGHSH, CDR2 LQKENI. V gave up 0 bases and J gave up 2 bases, with 12 bases separating them. The CDR3 is 16 residues long. CDR3 sequence: CASSPPFGVHTDTQYF. The CDR3 DNA is TGTGCCAGCTCACCACCTTTCGGGGTTCACACAGATACGCAGTATTTT.

For this clonotype: One end of the junction is discordant with germline, which a read error may explain. The chain links TRBV7-2 to TRBJ2-3; D unresolved. Looked up from germline, CDR1 is SGHTA and CDR2 is FQGNSA. This CDR3 contains 13 residues. The CDR3 DNA reads as TGTGCCAGCAGCTTAGCCAGCTCCGATACGCAGTACTTT. Its translation: CASSLASSDTQYF.

This clonotype was seen only a few times. The rearrangement joins TRBV13 to TRBJ2-1, with D possibly being TRBD2 (5 bases). Germline CDR1 is PRHDT and CDR2 is FYEKMQ (reference sequence). This CDR3 has 15 residues. V gave up 5 bases and J gave up 9 bases, with 20 bases separating them. The CDR3 nucleotides read TGTGCCAGCAGCCATCTGAAGGTGACGGACTTTGAGCAGTTCTTC. This codes for CASSHLKVTDFEQFF.

The gene calls are TRBV27 and TRBJ1-1; a weak D match, TRBD1 (5 bases). This CDR3 is 16 amino acids long. Trimming removed 10 bases from V and 4 bases from J, with 25 bases in between. Per germline, CDR1 MNHEY and CDR2 SMNVEV (reference sequence). CDR3 amino acids: CANAPNKTDGSTEAFF. DNA for the CDR3: TGTGCCAACGCGCCTAATAAGACAGACGGAAGCACTGAAGCTTTCTTT.

The chain has TRBV20-1 and TRBJ2-1; the D is unclear. V was pared by 0 bases and J by 5 bases, with 8 bases between. The CDR3 loop spans 13 amino acids. Germline-derived CDR1 and CDR2 are DFQATT and SNEGSKA (reference sequence). CDR3 loop: CSARDNGNNEQFF. The CDR3 nucleotides are TGCAGTGCTAGAGATAACGGAAACAATGAGCAGTTCTTC.

Details on this clonotype: This CDR3 is missing its conserved last phenylalanine or tryptophan, likely due to a read error. The DNA is omitted, as the CDR3 cannot be located on it reliably, and the CDR3 follows TCRdb's listing. The chain joins TRBV7-9 to TRBJ2-5; no check of the table's D call, TRBD1, against the DNA was made. The CDR3 totals 13 residues, both ends included. The germline V gene encodes CDR1 SEHNR and CDR2 FQNEAQ (reference sequence). The CDR3 reads CASSRNSAGTGDS.

A few counts support this clonotype. The CDR3 DNA reads as TGTGCCAGCAGCGGACCCAGACAGGGAGAGGAAAAACTGTTTTTT. Its protein product is CASSGPRQGEEKLFF. This chain links TRBV2 with TRBJ1-4; 7 bases align to TRBD1. CDR1 and CDR2 (germline): SNHLY, FYNNEI. V lost 6 bases to trimming and J lost 8 bases; unmatched junction nucleotides: 12. The CDR3 is 15 residues long.

The rearrangement uses TRBV2 and TRBJ2-7, with TRBD1 identical over 7 bases. Per the germline V gene, CDR1 is SNHLY and CDR2 is FYNNEI. The CDR3 extends over 13 amino acids. The V segment lost 7 bases and the J segment 6 bases; nucleotides outside the gene matches: 9. The CDR3 bases are TGTGCCAGCAAAAGACAGGGCGAGTCCGAGCAGTACGTC. Protein product: CASKRQGESEQYV.

As to this clonotype: Since the CDR3 does not end with the conserved phenylalanine or tryptophan, this likely comes from a read error. The DNA is omitted, as the CDR3 cannot be located on it reliably, and the CDR3 follows TCRdb's listing. V is TRBV12-3 or TRBV12-4 and J is TRBJ1-2; the table names TRBD1, a call not compared with the DNA. Termini included, the CDR3 measures 13 amino acids. CDR3: CASSWATGTGSKE.

In this sample, this clonotype turned up once. Because the CDR3's place on the DNA is in doubt, the DNA is left out and the CDR3 is given as listed by TCRdb. The rearrangement links TRBV7-2 to TRBJ2-7; the D call of TRBD2 is as the table states it, not checked on the DNA. In germline, CDR1 is SGHTA, CDR2 FQGNSA. 16 amino acids form the CDR3, both terminal residues included. CDR3 in amino acids: CASRRLAENEQYFEYF.

This clonotype has ten or more counts. The chain has TRBV6-7 and TRBJ2-3; weak D call: TRBD1 (5 bases). TRBV6-7 is identified as an open reading frame with a role that is uncertain. Trimming stripped 5 bases from V and 0 bases from J, with 15 bases between. The CDR3 covers 16 residues. CDR3 bases: TGTGCCAGCAGTGGCATAGGACACTTTAGCACAGATACGCAGTATTTT. Translating gives CASSGIGHFSTDTQYF.

Comment on this clonotype: No conserved phenylalanine or tryptophan is present at the end of the CDR3, so a read error is the likely explanation. This CDR3 reads CASSTSGNPDEQYS. CDR3 sequence (DNA): TGTGCCAGCAGTACTAGCGGGAACCCCGACGAGCAGTACTCC. V gene TRBV9 combines with J gene TRBJ2-7; 10 bases match TRBD2. Trimming cost V 5 bases and J 5 bases; bases outside gene matches: 7. This CDR3 is built from 14 residues. Germline V lookup: CDR1 SGDLS, CDR2 YYNGEE.

The V call is TRBV7-9, the J call TRBJ2-2; possibly TRBD1 for D (5 bases). The CDR3 covers 15 residues. With 3 bases removed from V and 17 bases from J, the gap between germline ends came to 25 bases. CDR1 and CDR2 (germline): SEHNR, FQNEAQ (reference sequence). CDR3 in DNA: TGTGCCAGCAGCTTTCCCTCCCAAGGCGCTGGGGCCAACTTTTTT. Its protein product is CASSFPSQGAGANFF.

The genes are TRBV20-1 and TRBJ1-1; no clear D. The CDR3 loop spans 13 amino acids. In germline, CDR1 is DFQATT, CDR2 SNEGSKA (reference sequence). V shed 5 bases and J shed 9 bases, with 19 bases lying between them. CDR3 amino acids: CSARVTSEGKAFF. The CDR3 nucleotides are TGCAGTGCTCGAGTGACTAGCGAGGGCAAAGCTTTCTTT.

About this clonotype: One end of the junction does not line up with germline, which may come from a read error. The chain has TRBV9 and TRBJ2-7; 9 bases align to TRBD2. The CDR3 consists of 16 residues. Germline V gives CDR1 SGDLS, CDR2 YYNGEE. The chain's CDR3 is CASSIFRGGAAYEQYF. DNA of the CDR3: TGTGCCAGCAGCATATTTCGCGGGGGGGCCGCCTATGAGCAGTACTTC.

This chain uses TRBV20-1 with TRBJ1-2; TRBD1 matches at 12 bases. This CDR3 spans 12 amino acids. The V and J ends lost 5 bases and 6 bases, in that order; junction bases with no gene match: 1. In germline, CDR1 is DFQATT, CDR2 SNEGSKA (reference sequence). CDR3 nucleotides: TGCAGTGCTCGGGACAGGGGGCATGGCTACACCTTC. It specifies CSARDRGHGYTF.

This rearrangement joins TRBV7-9 to TRBJ2-7; D may be TRBD2 (6 bases). TRBJ2-1 matches the DNA end more closely, so the J call is doubtful. CDR1 SEHNR and CDR2 FQNEAQ come from the germline V gene (reference sequence). The CDR3 has 13 residues. This chain's CDR3 is CASSRGGTREQFF. DNA of the CDR3: TGTGCCAGCAGCAGAGGAGGGACCCGAGAGCAGTTCTTC.

This clonotype came up a few times. At one end the junction does not follow the germline gene, possibly because of a read error. The chain carries TRBV19 and TRBJ2-7, with unresolved D. The CDR3 sequence is 14 residues long. Germline CDR1 reads LNHDA; CDR2 reads SQIVND (reference sequence). DNA of the CDR3: TGCGCCAGCAGCTTATCATGGTCTGGATACGAGCAGTACTTC. This translates into CASSLSWSGYEQYF.

With respect to this clonotype: Here the CDR3 omits its conserved ending phenylalanine or tryptophan, so a read error is the likely source. The DNA is omitted, as the CDR3 cannot be located on it reliably, and the CDR3 follows TCRdb's listing. The chain employs TRBV30 and TRBJ1-6. CDR1 and CDR2 (germline): GTSNPN, SVGIG (reference sequence). The CDR3 is 10 residues long, counting both termini. CDR3 in amino acids: CAWSLPSGYS.

DNA for the CDR3: TGTGCCAGCACCGCAGAGCCCAGTGGCTACACCTTC. Protein: CASTAEPSGYTF. The chain employs TRBV2 and TRBJ1-2; D gene uncertain. The CDR3 runs to 12 residues. The germline V gene has CDR1 SNHLY and CDR2 FYNNEI. V was cut by 7 bases and J by 7 bases, with 13 bases left in between.

A remark on this clonotype: The CDR3 ends on some other residue instead of the conserved phenylalanine or tryptophan, so this is likely a read error. The DNA is omitted, as the CDR3 cannot be located on it reliably, and the CDR3 follows TCRdb's listing. V and J are TRBV2 and TRBJ1-6. From germline, CDR1 is SNHLY and CDR2 FYNNEI. The CDR3 contains 16 residues when both ends are counted. The chain's CDR3 is CASSVAGEATHSFLQV.

This clonotype was counted only a few times. This clone may be a read error of a much larger clone one base away. V gene TRBV12-3 or TRBV12-4 combines with J gene TRBJ1-1, with D possibly matching TRBD1 (5 bases). This CDR3 is 13 amino acids long. The DNA of the CDR3 is TGTGCCAGCAGTCGACAGCCGAACACTGAAGCTTCCTTT. It specifies CASSRQPNTEASF.

Details on this clonotype: Germline is not matched at one junction end, which may reflect a read error. The chain employs TRBV5-1 and TRBJ1-2, with D unresolved. Germline V lookup: CDR1 SGHRS, CDR2 YFSETQ. This CDR3 comprises 13 residues. CDR3 in amino acids: CASSFLPGLGYTF. The CDR3 DNA reads TGTGCCAGCAGCTTCCTACCGGGTCTTGGCTACACCTTC.

The rearrangement links TRBV9 to TRBJ2-5, with D hard to call. Trimming cost V 0 bases and J 12 bases, with 21 bases left between them. The CDR3 has 15 amino acids. Germline CDR1 is SGDLS and CDR2 is YYNGEE. CDR3 in amino acids: CASSVDRGELRSKYF. CDR3 sequence (DNA): TGTGCCAGCAGCGTAGATCGCGGAGAGCTCAGGAGTAAGTACTTC.

In its sample, this clonotype was seen a few times. The chain combines TRBV10-2 with TRBJ1-2, with D unclear. There are 12 residues in the CDR3. The ends were cut back, 7 bases at V and 7 bases at J, with 13 bases in the middle. Germline CDR1 and CDR2: WSHSY and SAAADI. CDR3 DNA: TGCGCCAGCATGCGAGGGTCAGTTGGCTACACCTTC. Its translation: CASMRGSVGYTF.